Sequencing of this T cell receptor beta chain was carried out in a study of shared clonotypes between healthy human individuals. As for the study in general: The study used three CD4 naive, three CD4 memory, two CD8 naive and one CD8 memory plate per donor. Study-level findings and limits: Generation of non-shared clonotypes was less probable than generation of clonotypes shared by all four donors. Clonotype sharing across donors was expected to vary with sequencing depth.

A remark on this clone: Antigen: not known.

Trimming took 6 bases from V and 8 from J, leaving 17 bases between them. This CDR3 is 14 amino acids long. The V gene's germline CDR1 is SGHTS and CDR2 YDEGEE. It was across several immunoSEQ plates that each subset's genomic DNA was evenly split. The data were produced by immunoSEQ multiplex PCR, yet TCRdb's version contains in-frame clones alone and is incomplete. The sample yields a few million clones, less than 95% seen once. Source material: naive CD4+ T cells from PBMCs. Regarding subset: CD45RA+ positively selected. The clonotype was recovered from a young man in good health. Some clones in this sample may be carry-over from other donors' samples. The chain is built from TRBV5-8 and TRBJ2-2; no clear D gene. This chain's CDR3 is CASNYQRRSGELFF. CDR3 in DNA: TGTGCCAGCAACTACCAAAGGCGGTCAGGGGAGCTGTTTTTT.